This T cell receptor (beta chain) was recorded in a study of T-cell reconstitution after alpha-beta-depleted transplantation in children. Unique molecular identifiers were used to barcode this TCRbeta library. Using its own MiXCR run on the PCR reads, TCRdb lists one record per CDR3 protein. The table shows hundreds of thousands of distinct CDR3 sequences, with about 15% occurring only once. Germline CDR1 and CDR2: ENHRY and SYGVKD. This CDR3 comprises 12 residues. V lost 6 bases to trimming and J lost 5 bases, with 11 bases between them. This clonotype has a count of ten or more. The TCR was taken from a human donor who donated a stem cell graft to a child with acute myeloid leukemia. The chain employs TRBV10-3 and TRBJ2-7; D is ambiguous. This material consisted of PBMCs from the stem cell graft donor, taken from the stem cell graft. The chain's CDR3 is CAISPVINEQYF. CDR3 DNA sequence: TGTGCCATCAGCCCCGTCATCAACGAGCAGTACTTC.